This T cell receptor beta chain was observed in a study of cytomegalovirus exposure and HLA in healthy donors. Trimming pared 10 bases from V and 5 bases from J, leaving 24 bases between. This CDR3 is built from 15 residues. Germline CDR1 reads SGHTS; CDR2 reads YDEGEE. With 60 Vbeta and 13 Jbeta primers, the PCR was carried out. Repertoires were generated with immunoSEQ multiplex PCR, while TCRdb's copy carries only in-frame clones and drops some. The sample has about 200,000 clones; around 77% are singletons. This chain joins TRBV5-8 and TRBJ2-5; D uncertain. This clonotype was sampled from a young woman in good health and CMV-seronegative. The sequencing sample was made of PBMCs. The CDR3 region has the DNA TGTGCCGGCATGGCCTGGGCTCAAAGTCGGGAGACCCAGTACTTC. Its protein product is CAGMAWAQSRETQYF.